This is a list of T cell receptor beta chains from one sample in a study of intratumoral heterogeneity in liver cancer. The assay was immunoSEQ multiplex PCR, and TCRdb's table has in-frame clones only and misses some. The data show roughly 7,000 clones, with under 60% seen just once and 14% held by the top ten. The sample consisted of tumor tissue, taken before any cancer treatment. The receptors shown here come from an older man with hepatocellular carcinoma. CDR3s include the opening cysteine and the closing phenylalanine or tryptophan. D genes are given only for firm matches. The listing skips clone size in some rows; elsewhere it reads once, few, many or a size class.

d_call: NA
clone_size: few
v_call: TRBV5-4
j_call: TRBJ2-1
cdr3_aa: CASSSGTYYNEQFF
cdr3_nt: TGTGCCAGCAGCTCCGGGACATACTACAATGAGCAGTTCTTC

d_call: NA
clone_size: NA
v_call: TRBV30
j_call: TRBJ1-6
cdr3_aa: CAWSADSYNSPLHF
cdr3_nt: TGTGCCTGGAGTGCGGACAGTTATAATTCACCCCTCCACTTT

d_call: TRBD1
clone_size: NA
v_call: TRBV7-9
j_call: TRBJ2-7
cdr3_aa: CASSFRDRGHYEQYF
cdr3_nt: TGTGCCAGCAGCTTCCGGGACAGGGGGCACTACGAGCAGTACTTC

d_call: NA
clone_size: large
v_call: TRBV28
j_call: TRBJ1-2
cdr3_aa: CASTPGTGAKYGYTF
cdr3_nt: TGTGCCAGCACTCCCGGGACGGGGGCGAAATATGGCTACACCTTC

d_call: TRBD2
clone_size: NA
v_call: TRBV19
j_call: TRBJ2-3
cdr3_aa: CASCPLADSTDTQYF
cdr3_nt: TGTGCCAGCTGCCCGCTAGCGGATAGCACAGATACGCAGTATTTT

d_call: NA
clone_size: NA
v_call: TRBV7-8
j_call: TRBJ2-3
cdr3_aa: CASSPRWDTQYF
cdr3_nt: TGTGCCAGCAGCCCCCGTTGGGATACGCAGTATTTT

d_call: TRBD1
clone_size: once
v_call: TRBV5-3
j_call: TRBJ1-5
cdr3_aa: CARSPGRDRPSYSNQPQHF
cdr3_nt: TGTGCCAGAAGTCCCGGGAGGGACAGGCCTAGTTATAGCAATCAGCCCCAGCATTTT

d_call: NA
clone_size: few
v_call: TRBV5-4
j_call: TRBJ2-7
cdr3_aa: CASSLEAEGSEQYF
cdr3_nt: TGTGCCAGCAGCTTGGAGGCGGAGGGCTCCGAGCAGTACTTC

d_call: TRBD1
clone_size: few
v_call: TRBV7-9
j_call: TRBJ1-4
cdr3_aa: CASSVRQGSNEKLFF
cdr3_nt: TGTGCCAGCAGCGTGCGACAGGGGTCTAATGAAAAACTGTTTTTT

d_call: TRBD2
clone_size: NA
v_call: TRBV5-1
j_call: TRBJ2-3
cdr3_aa: CASSLTSGGPRVDTQYF
cdr3_nt: TGCGCCAGCAGCCTGACTAGCGGGGGGCCTCGGGTGGATACGCAGTATTTT

d_call: NA
clone_size: medium-sized
v_call: TRBV29-1
j_call: TRBJ2-7
cdr3_aa: CSVVEVIGEQYF
cdr3_nt: TGCAGCGTTGTGGAGGTGATTGGGGAGCAGTACTTC

d_call: NA
clone_size: medium-sized
v_call: TRBV4-3
j_call: TRBJ2-3
cdr3_aa: CASSQAGASTDTQYF
cdr3_nt: TGCGCCAGCAGCCAGGCGGGGGCTAGCACAGATACGCAGTATTTT

d_call: NA
clone_size: NA
v_call: TRBV5-1
j_call: TRBJ1-1
cdr3_aa: CASSFRQPHTEAFF
cdr3_nt: TGCGCCAGCAGCTTTAGACAACCTCACACTGAAGCTTTCTTT

d_call: NA
clone_size: medium-sized
v_call: TRBV6-5
j_call: TRBJ1-3
cdr3_aa: CASSYSVQEGTIYF
cdr3_nt: TGTGCCAGCAGTTACTCAGTGCAGGAGGGCACCATATATTTT

d_call: NA
clone_size: few
v_call: TRBV5-4
j_call: TRBJ1-4
cdr3_aa: CASSLRGFEKLFF
cdr3_nt: TGTGCCAGCAGCTTGCGTGGTTTTGAAAAACTGTTTTTT

d_call: NA
clone_size: medium-sized
v_call: TRBV5-4
j_call: TRBJ2-7
cdr3_aa: CASSPRMGRHEQYF
cdr3_nt: TGTGCCAGCAGCCCAAGGATGGGTCGCCACGAGCAGTACTTC

d_call: NA
clone_size: few
v_call: TRBV5-1
j_call: TRBJ1-2
cdr3_aa: CASSLNSGSNYGYTF
cdr3_nt: TGCGCCAGCAGCCTCAATTCAGGCTCTAACTATGGCTACACCTTC

d_call: NA
clone_size: NA
v_call: TRBV19
j_call: TRBJ1-5
cdr3_aa: CASSIDHRVGMRNQPQHF
cdr3_nt: TGTGCCAGTAGTATTGATCATAGAGTAGGGATGCGCAATCAGCCCCAGCATTTT

d_call: NA
clone_size: NA
v_call: TRBV5-4
j_call: TRBJ1-2
cdr3_aa: CASSLGQFNYGYTF
cdr3_nt: TGTGCCAGCAGCCTTGGACAGTTTAACTATGGCTACACCTTC

d_call: TRBD1
clone_size: NA
v_call: TRBV4-2
j_call: TRBJ1-2
cdr3_aa: CASSQGGTGDHYGYTF
cdr3_nt: TGTGCCAGCAGCCAAGGTGGGACAGGGGACCACTATGGCTACACCTTC

d_call: NA
clone_size: few
v_call: TRBV18
j_call: TRBJ1-6
cdr3_aa: CASSPRSVPDSPLHF
cdr3_nt: TGTGCCAGCTCACCACGCTCAGTCCCAGATTCACCCCTCCACTTT

d_call: TRBD2
clone_size: NA
v_call: TRBV27
j_call: TRBJ2-3
cdr3_aa: CASRFTIAGGHDSQYF
cdr3_nt: TGTGCCAGCAGGTTTACGATAGCGGGGGGGCACGATTCGCAGTATTTT

d_call: TRBD1
clone_size: NA
v_call: TRBV2
j_call: TRBJ2-5
cdr3_aa: CASPGGATQETQYF
cdr3_nt: TGTGCCAGCCCAGGGGGAGCCACCCAAGAGACCCAGTACTTC

d_call: NA
clone_size: NA
v_call: TRBV10-3
j_call: TRBJ2-5
cdr3_aa: CAISEGQKETQYF
cdr3_nt: TGTGCCATCAGTGAGGGACAGAAAGAGACCCAGTACTTC

d_call: NA
clone_size: NA
v_call: TRBV7-9
j_call: TRBJ1-6
cdr3_aa: CASSLRSGARNSPLHF
cdr3_nt: TGTGCCAGCAGCCTCCGATCGGGGGCTCGGAATTCACCCCTCCACTTT

d_call: TRBD1
clone_size: NA
v_call: TRBV4-1
j_call: TRBJ1-2
cdr3_aa: CASSQAGQGAYGYTF
cdr3_nt: TGCGCCAGCAGCCAAGCGGGTCAGGGGGCCTATGGCTACACCTTC

d_call: TRBD1
clone_size: NA
v_call: TRBV27
j_call: TRBJ2-5
cdr3_aa: CASSLGTGGDQTQYF
cdr3_nt: TGTGCCAGCAGTTTAGGGACAGGGGGCGATCAGACCCAGTACTTC